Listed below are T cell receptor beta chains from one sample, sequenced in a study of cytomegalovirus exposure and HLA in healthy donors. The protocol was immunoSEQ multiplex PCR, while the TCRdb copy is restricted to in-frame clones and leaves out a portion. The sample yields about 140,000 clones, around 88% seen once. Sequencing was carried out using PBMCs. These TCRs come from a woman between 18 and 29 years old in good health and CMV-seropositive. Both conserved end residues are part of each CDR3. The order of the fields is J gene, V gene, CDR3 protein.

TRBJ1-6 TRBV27 CASSPGTGGNSPLHF
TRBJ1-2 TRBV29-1 CSVDEGARGYTF
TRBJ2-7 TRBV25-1 CASSEEGSVGDEQYF
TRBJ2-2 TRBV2 CASRNDRGVTGELFF
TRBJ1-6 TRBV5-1 CASSSWGESNSPLHF
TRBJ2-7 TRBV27 CASSLRPGRAYEQYF
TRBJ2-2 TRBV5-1 CASTASGATGELFF
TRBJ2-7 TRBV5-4 CASSMSGTGGIEQYF
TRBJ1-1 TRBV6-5 CATGDEETEAFF
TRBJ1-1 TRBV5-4 CASRPKGHTNFTEAFF
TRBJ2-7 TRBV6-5 CASSFRDRGILEQYF
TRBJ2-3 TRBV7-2 CASRPRASTDTQYF
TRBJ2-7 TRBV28 CASSFTRGSYEQYF
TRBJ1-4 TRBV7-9 CASSPGQGTEKLFF
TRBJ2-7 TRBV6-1 CASSVAGGLGYEQYF
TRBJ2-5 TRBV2 CASSVGYRGETQYF